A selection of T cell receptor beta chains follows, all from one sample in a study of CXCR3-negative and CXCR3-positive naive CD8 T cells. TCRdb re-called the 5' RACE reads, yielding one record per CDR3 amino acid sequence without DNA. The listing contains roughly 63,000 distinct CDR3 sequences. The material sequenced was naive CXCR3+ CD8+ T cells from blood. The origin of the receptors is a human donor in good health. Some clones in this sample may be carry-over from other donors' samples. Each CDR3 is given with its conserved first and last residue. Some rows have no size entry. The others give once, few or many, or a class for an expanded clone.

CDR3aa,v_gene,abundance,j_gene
CASSPKYSTGDTEAFF,TRBV4-1,NA,TRBJ1-1
CASSWTSGRTDTQYF,TRBV19,NA,TRBJ2-3
CSATVNTEAFF,TRBV20-1,NA,TRBJ1-1
CASSLGPSYRTNYGYTF,TRBV13,NA,TRBJ1-2
CASNNEAETYTQYF,TRBV6-5,NA,TRBJ2-3
CASSGTGASTDTQYF,TRBV5-1,NA,TRBJ2-3
CASSSTGDSYEQYF,TRBV28,NA,TRBJ2-7
CASSGGFGSPLHF,TRBV7-2,NA,TRBJ1-6
CSARDPGGASYEQYF,TRBV20-1,NA,TRBJ2-7
CASKVPYNEQFF,TRBV5-6,NA,TRBJ2-1
CSVEDLGWTVPYTEAFF,TRBV29-1,NA,TRBJ1-1
CATSDSEGRTDEQFF,TRBV24-1,NA,TRBJ2-1
CASRLAGEPDTQYF,TRBV6-2/TRBV6-3,NA,TRBJ2-3
CASLLAESYEQYF,TRBV10-2,NA,TRBJ2-7
CSVETPDGRSGGPYNEQFF,TRBV29-1,NA,TRBJ2-1
CASSSPGGVPEAFF,TRBV6-2/TRBV6-3,NA,TRBJ1-1
CASRAGWGDTQYF,TRBV27,NA,TRBJ2-3
CASAPEGLAGIQETQYF,TRBV12-3/TRBV12-4,NA,TRBJ2-5
CASSWVETGELFF,TRBV12-3/TRBV12-4,NA,TRBJ2-2
CASSHPGTDNQPQHF,TRBV4-1,NA,TRBJ1-5
CSVDDTSGGTYNEQFF,TRBV29-1,NA,TRBJ2-1
CASSQDPPGTVSADEKLFF,TRBV14,NA,TRBJ1-4
CASSRLGESGYGETQYF,TRBV5-1,NA,TRBJ2-5
CASSNGPGETQYF,TRBV7-9,NA,TRBJ2-5
CASRSEESNYGYTF,TRBV27,NA,TRBJ1-2
CASTSGSEETQYF,TRBV6-2/TRBV6-3,NA,TRBJ2-5
CASSTPEDRLQIHEQHF,TRBV21-1,NA,TRBJ2-7
CSATKGSSYEQYF,TRBV20-1,NA,TRBJ2-7
CSGLWGANTGELFF,TRBV29-1,NA,TRBJ2-2
CASSHGQAVYEAFF,TRBV5-5,NA,TRBJ1-1
CSVEDPLSGRYEQYF,TRBV29-1,NA,TRBJ2-7
CASSSGDAANYGYTF,TRBV7-9,NA,TRBJ1-2
CSARDLGGTEAFF,TRBV20-1,NA,TRBJ1-1
CASSYNNEQFF,TRBV6-2/TRBV6-3,NA,TRBJ2-1
CASSYSKAWMDTIYF,TRBV6-5,NA,TRBJ1-3
CASRSHPGTRTTGELFF,TRBV28,NA,TRBJ2-2
CASSLMQVDSLPTEAFF,TRBV7-9,NA,TRBJ1-1
CASTNHPYKENTGELFF,TRBV4-3,NA,TRBJ2-2
CSAREAPYEQYF,TRBV20-1,NA,TRBJ2-7
CASSLEAGTNTGELFF,TRBV5-5,NA,TRBJ2-2
CASSYIDTGELFF,TRBV6-5,NA,TRBJ2-2
CASSLGLTRGGLQETQYF,TRBV7-8,NA,TRBJ2-5
CASSYDRERGYTF,TRBV7-3,NA,TRBJ1-2
CASSQPYNTGELFF,TRBV4-1,NA,TRBJ2-2
CASSLRQTNTGELFF,TRBV7-2,NA,TRBJ2-2
CASSTRTAQYTEAFF,TRBV12-3/TRBV12-4,NA,TRBJ1-1
CASSPKRTGGSYEQYF,TRBV7-9,NA,TRBJ2-7
CASSFHQGNTEAFF,TRBV11-3,NA,TRBJ1-1
CSARLPSSYNEQFF,TRBV20-1,NA,TRBJ2-1
CASSPSRRLAGGEIPTNEQFF,TRBV3-1,NA,TRBJ2-1
CASSFGGGPNEQFF,TRBV5-1,NA,TRBJ2-1
CSARAGAGETQYF,TRBV20-1,NA,TRBJ2-5
CSVASGTSGGANEQFF,TRBV29-1,NA,TRBJ2-1
CASSRGEAWANVLTF,TRBV5-5,NA,TRBJ2-6
CSASPPGVDHEQYF,TRBV20-1,NA,TRBJ2-7
CASSFGGTDTQYF,TRBV13,medium-sized,TRBJ2-3
CASSLIPPGSDKTQYF,TRBV12-3/TRBV12-4,NA,TRBJ2-5